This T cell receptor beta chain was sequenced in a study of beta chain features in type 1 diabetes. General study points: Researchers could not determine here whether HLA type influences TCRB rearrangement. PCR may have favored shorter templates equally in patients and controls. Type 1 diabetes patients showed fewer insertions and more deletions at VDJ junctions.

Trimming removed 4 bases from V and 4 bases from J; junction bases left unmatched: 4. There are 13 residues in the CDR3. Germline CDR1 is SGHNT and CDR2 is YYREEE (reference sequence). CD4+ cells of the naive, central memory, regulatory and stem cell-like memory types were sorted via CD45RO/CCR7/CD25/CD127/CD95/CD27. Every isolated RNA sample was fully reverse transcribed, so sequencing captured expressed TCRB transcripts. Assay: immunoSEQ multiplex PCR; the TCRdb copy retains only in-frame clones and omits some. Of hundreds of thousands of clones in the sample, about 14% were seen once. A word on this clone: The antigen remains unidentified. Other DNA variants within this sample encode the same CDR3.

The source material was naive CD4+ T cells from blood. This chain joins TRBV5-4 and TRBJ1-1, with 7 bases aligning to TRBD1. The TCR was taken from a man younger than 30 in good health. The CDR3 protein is CASSLRGGTEAFF. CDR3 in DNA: TGTGCCAGCAGCCTCAGGGGGGGCACTGAAGCTTTCTTT. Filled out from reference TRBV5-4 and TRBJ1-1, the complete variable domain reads ETGVTQSPTHLIKTRGQQVTLRCSSQSGHNTVSWYQQALGQGPQFIFQYYREEENGRGNFPPRFSGLQFPNYSSELNVNALELDDSALYLCASSLRGGTEAFFGQGTRLTVV.